A selection of T cell receptor beta chains follows, all from one sample in a study of T cell repertoires in chronic hepatitis B. Produced via immunoSEQ multiplex PCR; TCRdb's table is partial and in-frame only. The listing contains 15 to 20 clones. The sequenced sample consisted of HBV polymerase (pol282) epitope-specific CD8+ T cells from PBMCs. Receptor source: a human donor with chronic hepatitis B virus infection. Each CDR3 is given with its conserved first and last residue. Fields, in order: D gene, CDR3 length, V gene, clone size, J gene, CDR3 protein, CDR3 DNA. A D gene is named only where the DNA matches it firmly. Not all rows give a size; the values are once, few, many and, for expanded clones, a class.

.	15	TRBV5-6	.	TRBJ2-3	CASSFLNPRTDTQYF	TGTGCCAGCAGCTTCTTGAACCCTCGCACAGATACGCAGTATTTT
.	18	TRBV7-2	.	TRBJ2-6	CASSREWRRQSRANVLTF	TGTGCCAGCAGCCGGGAATGGAGACGACAAAGTCGGGCCAACGTCCTGACTTTC
.	15	TRBV5-8	once	TRBJ2-3	CASSFLNPRTDTQYF	TGTGCCAGCAGCTTCTTGAACCCTCGCACAGATACGCAGTATTTT
.	17	TRBV7-8	.	TRBJ2-6	CASSCTFPQSRANVLTF	TGTGCCAGCAGCTGTACCTTCCCGCAAAGTCGGGCCAACGTCCTGACTTTC
.	17	TRBV11-2	once	TRBJ2-7	CASSRPHPIFVLDEQYF	TGTGCCAGCAGCCGTCCGCATCCCATTTTCGTGTTAGACGAGCAGTACTTC
.	15	TRBV10-3	.	TRBJ2-6	CAISAIQSRANVLTF	TGTGCCATCAGTGCTATACAAAGTCGGGCCAACGTCCTGACTTTC
.	15	TRBV7-9	.	TRBJ1-2	CASSQGHGKTYGYTF	TGTGCCAGCAGCCAAGGCCATGGAAAGACCTATGGCTACACCTTC